Listed here are 17 T cell receptor beta chains from one sample, sequenced in a study of cytomegalovirus exposure and HLA in healthy donors. Primers for the PCR totalled 60 Vbeta and 13 Jbeta. Some clones are missing from TCRdb's copy, which holds only in-frame ones; the method was immunoSEQ multiplex PCR. The table includes about 110,000 clones, about 68% detected once. Sequencing was carried out using PBMCs. All receptors derive from a man younger than 45 in good health and CMV-seropositive.

The chain links TRBV4-1 to TRBJ1-5; 9 nucleotides agree with TRBD1. CDR1 is MGHRA, CDR2 YSYEKL, per germline. This CDR3 has 14 amino acids. V gave up 4 bases and J gave up 9 bases; unmatched junction bases: 7. The CDR3 reads CASSLRDRDGPQHF. In nucleotides, the CDR3 is TGCGCCAGCAGCCTCCGGGACAGGGATGGGCCCCAGCATTTT.

The chain recombines TRBV4-2 with TRBJ2-5; 7 bases agree with TRBD2. The CDR3 length is 15 residues. The J segment lost 1 base and the V segment lost 0 bases, leaving 2 bases of the junction unmatched. Germline values: CDR1 LGHNA, CDR2 YNFKEQ. The CDR3 region has the DNA TGTGCCAGCAGCCAAGATCCGGGAGGCCAAGAGACCCAGTACTTC. Translating it yields CASSQDPGGQETQYF.

The chain's CDR3 is CASKPTRTNLYKLFF. The CDR3 DNA sequence: TGTGCCAGCAAACCAACCAGGACAAACCTCTACAAACTGTTTTTT. This chain links TRBV6-1 with TRBJ1-4; a possible D gene is TRBD1 (5 bases). V gave up 7 bases and J gave up 11 bases, with 23 bases separating them. This CDR3 is built from 15 residues. Germline CDR1 reads MNHNS; CDR2 reads SASEGT.

The chain carries TRBV4-1 and TRBJ2-5; D is possibly TRBD1 (5 bases). Germline lookup yields CDR1 MGHRA and CDR2 YSYEKL. The CDR3 length is 14 residues. Trimming shortened V by 4 bases and J by 5 bases, and 14 bases separated the two germline ends. The CDR3 DNA reads TGCGCCAGCAGCCCAAGGCAGGGTGACGAGACCCAGTACTTC. It encodes CASSPRQGDETQYF.

The rearrangement uses TRBV10-3 and TRBJ1-3; maybe TRBD1 (6 bases). CDR3 length equals 15 residues. Trimming removed 0 bases from V and 2 bases from J, with 8 bases in between. The germline gives CDR1 ENHRY, CDR2 SYGVKD. The CDR3 sequence is CAISESAGAGNTIYF. CDR3 coding DNA: TGTGCCATCAGTGAGTCCGCAGGGGCTGGAAACACCATATATTTT.

This clone was recorded a few times. This chain joins TRBV5-1 and TRBJ2-7; TRBD1 matches at 7 bases. Per germline, CDR1 SGHRS and CDR2 YFSETQ. The CDR3 extends over 15 amino acids. J was trimmed by 4 bases and V by 5 bases; bases with no gene match: 12. CDR3 in amino acids: CASRTVPTGEYEQYF. The CDR3 DNA reads as TGCGCCAGCAGAACCGTTCCAACAGGGGAGTACGAGCAGTACTTC.

The chain links TRBV5-6 to TRBJ2-5; TRBD1 is a possible D gene (5 bases). V lost 4 bases, J lost 3 bases, and 10 bases lay in between. The CDR3 contains 13 residues. Germline V gene lookup returns CDR1 SGHDT and CDR2 YYEEEE. The CDR3 spells CASSRLREETQYF. DNA for the CDR3: TGTGCCAGCAGCCGCCTCAGGGAAGAGACCCAGTACTTC.

This clone was seen only a few times. The rearrangement joins TRBV9 to TRBJ1-2; D call uncertain. Germline CDR1 is SGDLS and CDR2 is YYNGEE. The CDR3 covers 15 residues. V shed 0 bases and J shed 7 bases, with 16 bases lying between them. CDR3 protein: CASSVGTAPLRGYTF. As DNA, the CDR3 is TGTGCCAGCAGCGTAGGAACAGCCCCCCTCCGTGGCTACACCTTC.

J is TRBJ1-4 and V is TRBV6-1; tentatively, D is TRBD1 (5 bases). Germline values: CDR1 MNHNS, CDR2 SASEGT. Between the trimmed V and J ends, which lost 2 bases and 4 bases, there was a span of 8 bases. The CDR3 consists of 14 residues. For the CDR3, the DNA is TGTGCCAGCAGTGAACGGGGGGTTAATGAAAAACTGTTTTTT. Residues: CASSERGVNEKLFF.

V gene TRBV6-1 combines with J gene TRBJ1-2; tentative D call: TRBD1 (5 bases). The CDR3 runs 12 residues. Germline V CDR1 and CDR2: MNHNS, SASEGT. V lost 4 bases, J lost 5 bases, and 8 bases lay in between. CDR3 sequence (DNA): TGTGCCAGCAGTGTCCAGGGTTATGGCTACACCTTC. This sequence encodes CASSVQGYGYTF.

V gene TRBV7-8 combines with J gene TRBJ1-4; possibly TRBD1 for D (6 bases). CDR1 is SGHVS and CDR2 is FQNEAQ in the germline V gene. The ends were cut back, 5 bases at V and 6 bases at J, with 19 bases in the middle. There are 16 residues in the CDR3. This chain's CDR3 is CASSTRTALSDEKLFF. Here the CDR3 DNA reads TGTGCCAGCAGCACTCGGACAGCTCTTTCGGATGAAAAACTGTTTTTT.

This clone was detected only once. The chain couples TRBV11-2 to TRBJ2-5; TRBD2 matches 7 bases. In germline, CDR1 is SGHAT, CDR2 FQNNGV. This CDR3 contains 16 residues. The V gene end was trimmed by 7 bases and the J gene end by 5 bases; junction bases not matched to a gene: 16. CDR3 amino acids: CASNPSLGIGGETQYF. The CDR3 DNA follows: TGTGCCAGCAACCCGTCATTGGGTATCGGGGGGGAGACCCAGTACTTC. Based on the CDR3 plus reference TRBV11-2 and TRBJ2-5, the full variable domain is EAGVAQSPRYKIIEKRQSVAFWCNPISGHATLYWYQQILGQGPKLLIQFQNNGVVDDSQLPKDRFSAERLKGVDSTLKIQPAKLEDSAVYLCASNPSLGIGGETQYFGPGTRLLVL.

This clone was counted between two and nine times. The V gene is TRBV18, the J gene TRBJ1-2; maybe TRBD1 (5 bases). CDR1 is KGHSH and CDR2 is LQKENI in the germline V gene. V dropped 0 bases and J dropped 4 bases, with 12 bases sitting between them. The CDR3 spans 15 residues. The CDR3 loop reads CASSPPSQDIYGYTF. CDR3 nucleotides: TGTGCCAGCTCACCACCTTCCCAGGACATCTATGGCTACACCTTC. The whole variable domain, remainder taken from reference TRBV18 and TRBJ1-2, is NAGVMQNPRHLVRRRGQEARLRCSPMKGHSHVYWYRQLPEEGLKFMVYLQKENIIDESGMPKERFSAEFPKEGPSILRIQQVVRGDSAAYFCASSPPSQDIYGYTFGSGTRLTVV.

This clone has only a few counts. The chain combines TRBV10-3 with TRBJ1-2, with D tentatively TRBD1 (6 bases). The CDR3 is made up of 15 amino acids. Looked up from germline, CDR1 is ENHRY and CDR2 is SYGVKD. Trimming took 3 bases from V and 3 from J, leaving 14 bases between them. The CDR3 protein is CAISDGGARDYGYTF. The CDR3 DNA reads TGTGCCATCAGTGACGGGGGGGCGAGGGACTATGGCTACACCTTC.

V is TRBV11-3 and J is TRBJ2-3; 9 positions agree with TRBD2. CDR3 length equals 17 residues. CDR1 SGHNT and CDR2 YENEEA come from the germline V gene. The ends lost 0 bases at V and 7 bases at J; junction bases unmatched: 11. The CDR3 here is CASSLDLQGGGAYTQYF. The CDR3 bases are TGTGCCAGCAGCTTAGATCTGCAAGGCGGGGGGGCATATACGCAGTATTTT.

CDR3 in DNA: TGTGCCAGCAGCAGACAGGGGATAAACACCGGGGAGCTGTTTTTT. Translating it yields CASSRQGINTGELFF. The gene calls are TRBV6-5 and TRBJ2-2; 8 positions agree with TRBD1. The V gene end was trimmed by 6 bases and the J gene end by 2 bases; junction bases not matched to a gene: 5. This CDR3 region has 15 residues. The germline V gene has CDR1 MNHEY and CDR2 SVGAGI.

The chain recombines TRBV27 with TRBJ1-2; D might be TRBD1 (5 bases). The V gene lost 5 bases and the J gene lost 8 bases, with 21 bases spanning the gap. Germline lookup yields CDR1 MNHEY and CDR2 SMNVEV (reference sequence). The length of the CDR3 is 15 residues. The CDR3 DNA is TGTGCCAGCAGTCAGGGACTAACCTTATCGGACGGCTACACCTTC. Protein sequence: CASSQGLTLSDGYTF.